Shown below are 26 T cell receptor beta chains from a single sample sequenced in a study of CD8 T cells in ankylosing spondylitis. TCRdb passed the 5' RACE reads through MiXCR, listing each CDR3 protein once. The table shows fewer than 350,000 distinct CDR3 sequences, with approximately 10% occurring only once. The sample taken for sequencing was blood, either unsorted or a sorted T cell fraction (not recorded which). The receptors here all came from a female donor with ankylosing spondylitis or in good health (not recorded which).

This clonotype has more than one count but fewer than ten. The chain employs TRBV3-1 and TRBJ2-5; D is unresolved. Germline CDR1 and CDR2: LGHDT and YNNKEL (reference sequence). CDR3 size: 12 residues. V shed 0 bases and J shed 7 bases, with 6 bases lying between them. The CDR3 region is CASSQDGVTQYF. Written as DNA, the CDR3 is TGTGCCAGCAGCCAAGATGGTGTGACCCAGTACTTC.

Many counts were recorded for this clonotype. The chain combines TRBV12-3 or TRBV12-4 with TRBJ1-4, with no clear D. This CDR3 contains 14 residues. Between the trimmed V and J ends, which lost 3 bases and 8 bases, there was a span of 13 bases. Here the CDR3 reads CASSLRGPSEKLFF. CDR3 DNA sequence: TGTGCCAGCAGTTTGCGTGGGCCCAGCGAAAAACTGTTTTTT.

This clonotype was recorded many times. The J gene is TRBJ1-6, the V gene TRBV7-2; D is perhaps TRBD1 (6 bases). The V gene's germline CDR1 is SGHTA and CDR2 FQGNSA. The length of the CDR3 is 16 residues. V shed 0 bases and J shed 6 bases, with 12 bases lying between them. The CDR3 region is CASSLAHRAANSPLHF. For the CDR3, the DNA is TGTGCCAGCAGCTTAGCGCACAGGGCTGCTAATTCACCCCTCCACTTT.

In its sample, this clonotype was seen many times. CDR3 sequence reads: CATGTSGGLPQYF. CDR3 sequence (DNA): TGTGCCACCGGGACTAGCGGGGGACTCCCACAGTACTTC. The chain carries TRBV19 and TRBJ2-4; 14 positions match TRBD2. The junction had 9 bases not matched to a gene; V was cut back by 10 bases and J by 13 bases. The CDR3 has 13 amino acids. CDR1 is LNHDA and CDR2 is SQIVND in the germline V gene (reference sequence).

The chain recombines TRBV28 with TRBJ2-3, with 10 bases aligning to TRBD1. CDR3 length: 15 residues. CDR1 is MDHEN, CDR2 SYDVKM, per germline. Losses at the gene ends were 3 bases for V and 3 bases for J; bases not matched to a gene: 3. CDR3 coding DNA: TGTGCCAGCAGTTTTTCGGGACAGGGGACAGATACGCAGTATTTT. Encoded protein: CASSFSGQGTDTQYF.

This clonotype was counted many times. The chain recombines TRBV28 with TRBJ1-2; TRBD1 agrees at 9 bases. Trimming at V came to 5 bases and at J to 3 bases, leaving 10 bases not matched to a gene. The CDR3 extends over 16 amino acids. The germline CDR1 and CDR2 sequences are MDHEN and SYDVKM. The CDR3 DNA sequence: TGTGCCAGCAGTCCCCTCGGGACAGGGAAGGACTATGGCTACACCTTC. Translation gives CASSPLGTGKDYGYTF.

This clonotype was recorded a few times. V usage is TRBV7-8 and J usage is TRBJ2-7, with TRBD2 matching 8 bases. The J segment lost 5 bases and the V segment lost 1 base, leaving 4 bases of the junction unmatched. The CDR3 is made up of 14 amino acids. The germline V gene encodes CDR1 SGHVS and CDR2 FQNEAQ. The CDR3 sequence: CASSLGGRTDEQYF. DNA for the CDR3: TGTGCCAGCAGCTTAGGCGGGAGGACTGACGAGCAGTACTTC.

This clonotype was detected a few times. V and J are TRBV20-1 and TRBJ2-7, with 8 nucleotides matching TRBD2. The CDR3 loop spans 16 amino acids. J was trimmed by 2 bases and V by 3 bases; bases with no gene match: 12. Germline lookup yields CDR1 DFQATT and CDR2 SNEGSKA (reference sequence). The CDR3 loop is CSASDYSGDSPYEQYF. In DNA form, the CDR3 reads TGCAGTGCTAGTGACTATAGCGGGGACTCACCCTACGAGCAGTACTTC.

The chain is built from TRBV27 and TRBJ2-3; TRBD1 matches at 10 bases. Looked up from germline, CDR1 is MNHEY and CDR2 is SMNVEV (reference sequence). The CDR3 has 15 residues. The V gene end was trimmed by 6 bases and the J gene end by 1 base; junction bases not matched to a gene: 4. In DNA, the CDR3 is TGTGCCAGCAGCGCAGACAGGGGGCGCACAGATACGCAGTATTTT. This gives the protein CASSADRGRTDTQYF.

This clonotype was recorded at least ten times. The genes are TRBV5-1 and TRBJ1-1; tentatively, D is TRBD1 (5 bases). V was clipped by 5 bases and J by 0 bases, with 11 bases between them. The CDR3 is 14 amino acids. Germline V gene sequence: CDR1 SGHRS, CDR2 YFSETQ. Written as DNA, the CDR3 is TGCGCCAGCAGGACTGACAGCGTGAACACTGAAGCTTTCTTT. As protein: CASRTDSVNTEAFF. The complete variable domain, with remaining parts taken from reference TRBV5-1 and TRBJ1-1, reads KAGVTQTPRYLIKTRGQQVTLSCSPISGHRSVSWYQQTPGQGLQFLFEYFSETQRNKGNFPGRFSGRQFSNSRSEMNVSTLELGDSALYLCASRTDSVNTEAFFGQGTRLTVV.

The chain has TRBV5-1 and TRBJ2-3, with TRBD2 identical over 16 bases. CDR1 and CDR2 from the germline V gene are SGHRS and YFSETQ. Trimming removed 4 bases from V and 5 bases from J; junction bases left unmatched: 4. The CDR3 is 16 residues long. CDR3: CASSGTSGRAGDTQYF. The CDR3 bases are TGCGCCAGCAGCGGGACTAGCGGGAGGGCCGGAGATACGCAGTATTTT. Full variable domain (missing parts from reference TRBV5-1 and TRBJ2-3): KAGVTQTPRYLIKTRGQQVTLSCSPISGHRSVSWYQQTPGQGLQFLFEYFSETQRNKGNFPGRFSGRQFSNSRSEMNVSTLELGDSALYLCASSGTSGRAGDTQYFGPGTRLTVL.

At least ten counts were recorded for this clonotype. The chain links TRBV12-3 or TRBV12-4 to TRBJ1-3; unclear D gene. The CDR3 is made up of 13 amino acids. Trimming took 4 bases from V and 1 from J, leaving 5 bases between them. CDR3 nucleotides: TGTGCCAGCAGTTCGCCGTCTGGAAACACCATATATTTT. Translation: CASSSPSGNTIYF.

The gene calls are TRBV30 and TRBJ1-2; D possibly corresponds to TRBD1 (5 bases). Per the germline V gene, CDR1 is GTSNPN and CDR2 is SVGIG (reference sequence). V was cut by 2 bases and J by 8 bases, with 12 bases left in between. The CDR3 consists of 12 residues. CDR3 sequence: CAWSMRGGGYTF. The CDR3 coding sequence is TGTGCCTGGAGTATGAGGGGTGGAGGCTACACCTTC.

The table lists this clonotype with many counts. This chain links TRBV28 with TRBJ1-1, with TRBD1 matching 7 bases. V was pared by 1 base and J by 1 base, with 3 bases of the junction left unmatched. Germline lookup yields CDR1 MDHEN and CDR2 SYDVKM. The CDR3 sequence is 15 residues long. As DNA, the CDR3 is TGTGCCAGCAGTTTATTGGGACAGAAGAACACTGAAGCTTTCTTT. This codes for CASSLLGQKNTEAFF.

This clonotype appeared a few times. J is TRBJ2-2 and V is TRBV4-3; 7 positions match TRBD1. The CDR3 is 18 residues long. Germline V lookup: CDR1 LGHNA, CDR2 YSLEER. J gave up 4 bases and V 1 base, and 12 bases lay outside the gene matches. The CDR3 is CASSQGTPGTAITGELFF. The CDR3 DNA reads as TGCGCCAGCAGCCAAGGGACTCCCGGGACAGCGATCACCGGGGAGCTGTTTTTT.

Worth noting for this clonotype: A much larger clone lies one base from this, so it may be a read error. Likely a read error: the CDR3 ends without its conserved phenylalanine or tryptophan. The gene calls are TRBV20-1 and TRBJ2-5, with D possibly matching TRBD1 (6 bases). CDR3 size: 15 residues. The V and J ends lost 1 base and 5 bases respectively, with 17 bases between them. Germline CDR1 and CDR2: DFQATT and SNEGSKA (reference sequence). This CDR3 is CSARARTELWETQYY. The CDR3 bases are TGCAGTGCTAGAGCAAGGACAGAGTTATGGGAGACCCAGTACTAC.

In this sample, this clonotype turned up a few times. The chain's CDR3 is CASSLSSSARGYTF. The CDR3 DNA reads TGTGCCAGCAGTTTATCGAGCTCTGCCCGTGGCTACACCTTC. This sequence joins TRBV27 and TRBJ1-2; D unclear. The CDR3 length is 14 residues. V lost 0 bases and J 7 bases, leaving 12 bases between the germline ends. Per the germline V gene, CDR1 is MNHEY and CDR2 is SMNVEV (reference sequence).

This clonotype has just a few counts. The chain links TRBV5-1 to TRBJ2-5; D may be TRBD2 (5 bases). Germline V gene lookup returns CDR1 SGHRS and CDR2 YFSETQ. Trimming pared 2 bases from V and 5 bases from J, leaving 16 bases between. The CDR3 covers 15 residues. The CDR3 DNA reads TGCGCCAGCAGCTTTAATCCATGGGGAGAGGAGACCCAGTACTTC. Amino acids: CASSFNPWGEETQYF. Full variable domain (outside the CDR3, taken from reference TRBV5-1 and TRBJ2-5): KAGVTQTPRYLIKTRGQQVTLSCSPISGHRSVSWYQQTPGQGLQFLFEYFSETQRNKGNFPGRFSGRQFSNSRSEMNVSTLELGDSALYLCASSFNPWGEETQYFGPGTRLLVL.

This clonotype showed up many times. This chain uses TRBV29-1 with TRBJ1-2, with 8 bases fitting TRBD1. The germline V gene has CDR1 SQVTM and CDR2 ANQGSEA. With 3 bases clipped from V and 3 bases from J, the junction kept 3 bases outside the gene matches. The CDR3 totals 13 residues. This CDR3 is CSVDGQGYYGYTF. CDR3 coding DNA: TGCAGCGTTGACGGACAGGGTTACTATGGCTACACCTTC.

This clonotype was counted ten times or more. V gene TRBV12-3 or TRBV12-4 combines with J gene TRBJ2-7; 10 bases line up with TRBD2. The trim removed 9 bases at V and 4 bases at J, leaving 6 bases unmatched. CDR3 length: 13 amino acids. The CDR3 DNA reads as TGTGCCAGTGGAGCGGGAGGGCCATACGAGCAGTACTTC. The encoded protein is CASGAGGPYEQYF.

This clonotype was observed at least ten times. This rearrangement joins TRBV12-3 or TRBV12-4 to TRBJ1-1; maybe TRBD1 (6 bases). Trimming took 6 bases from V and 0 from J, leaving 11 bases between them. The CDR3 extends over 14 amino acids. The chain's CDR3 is CASRIQGLNTEAFF. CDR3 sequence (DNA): TGTGCCAGCAGGATACAGGGTCTGAACACTGAAGCTTTCTTT.

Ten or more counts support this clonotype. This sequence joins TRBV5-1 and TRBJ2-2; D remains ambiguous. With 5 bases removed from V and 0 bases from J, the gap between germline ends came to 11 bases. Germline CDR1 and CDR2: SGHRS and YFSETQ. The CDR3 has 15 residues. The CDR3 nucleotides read TGCGCCAGCAGTCCTTTTACTACGAACACCGGGGAGCTGTTTTTT. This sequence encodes CASSPFTTNTGELFF.

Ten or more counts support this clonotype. CDR3: CASSPQAGGSTDTQYF. The CDR3 coding sequence is TGCGCCAGCAGCCCGCAGGCGGGGGGGAGCACAGATACGCAGTATTTT. This chain uses TRBV5-1 with TRBJ2-3; TRBD2 matches at 9 bases. The CDR3 has 16 residues. Germline values: CDR1 SGHRS, CDR2 YFSETQ. Trimming cost V 4 bases and J 0 bases; bases outside gene matches: 6.

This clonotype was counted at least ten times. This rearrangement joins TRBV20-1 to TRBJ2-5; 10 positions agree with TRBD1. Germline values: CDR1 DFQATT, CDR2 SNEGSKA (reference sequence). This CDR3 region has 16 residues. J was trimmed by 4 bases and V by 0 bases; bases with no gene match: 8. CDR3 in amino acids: CSARDSGTGAGETQYF. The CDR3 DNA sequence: TGCAGTGCTAGAGATTCAGGGACAGGGGCGGGAGAGACCCAGTACTTC.

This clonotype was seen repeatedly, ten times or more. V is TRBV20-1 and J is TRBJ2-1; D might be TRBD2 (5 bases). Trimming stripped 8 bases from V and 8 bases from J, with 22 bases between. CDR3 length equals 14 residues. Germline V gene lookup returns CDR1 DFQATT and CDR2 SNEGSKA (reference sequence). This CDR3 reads CSSRRRALVHEQFF. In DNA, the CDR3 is TGCAGTTCCAGGAGGCGGGCCCTCGTCCATGAGCAGTTCTTC.

CDR3 bases: TGTGCCAGCAGCCGAAGAGGCGTTGTAGGGGACAGGGCCTACTACGAGCAGTACTTC. Protein product: CASSRRGVVGDRAYYEQYF. The J gene is TRBJ2-7, the V gene TRBV11-1; TRBD1 matches 9 bases. Trimming at V came to 5 bases and at J to 3 bases, leaving 20 bases not matched to a gene. The CDR3 consists of 19 residues. CDR1 is SGHAT, CDR2 FQDESV, per germline (reference sequence).